These 16 T cell receptor beta chains were all obtained from the same sample, sequenced in a study of T cell clones after liver transplantation. TCRdb's copy holds only in-frame clones and misses some; the assay was immunoSEQ multiplex PCR. The sample lists 6,500 or so clones; around 79% were seen once. Sequencing used CD8+ T cells from blood, obtained 24 months after liver transplant. These receptors came from a human patient who received a liver transplant. Some T cells may be graft donor cells.

The chain links TRBV28 to TRBJ2-7, with 7 bases lining up with TRBD2. CDR1 and CDR2 from the germline V gene are MDHEN and SYDVKM. This CDR3 has 16 amino acids. V shed 3 bases, J shed 5 bases, and the junction held 13 bases outside the gene matches. CDR3 sequence (DNA): TGTGCCAGCAGTTTCTCCACCGGGAGGAAATTCCACGAGCAGTACTTC. Its translation is CASSFSTGRKFHEQYF.

The genes are TRBV9 and TRBJ1-4; tentatively, D is TRBD1 (6 bases). From germline, CDR1 is SGDLS and CDR2 YYNGEE. The length of the CDR3 is 15 residues. Trimming pared 0 bases from V and 8 bases from J, leaving 14 bases between. The CDR3 region is CASSVGQGLMEKLFF. The CDR3 coding sequence is TGTGCCAGCAGCGTAGGTCAGGGGCTGATGGAAAAACTGTTTTTT.

This clone was counted between two and nine times. The CDR3 DNA is TGTGCCAGCAGGGAGTCGGAGCTCTACAATGAGCAGTTCTTC. Protein: CASRESELYNEQFF. The chain recombines TRBV6-5 with TRBJ2-1, with D unresolved. Germline V gives CDR1 MNHEY, CDR2 SVGAGI. The CDR3 is 14 residues long. With 6 bases removed from V and 3 bases from J, the gap between germline ends came to 12 bases.

The chain joins TRBV12-2 to TRBJ2-2. TRBV12-2 is a pseudogene segment. The CDR3 is 17 amino acids. The DNA of the CDR3 is TGTGCAAGTCGCTCCAAGGGCTCACAACGCGGCACCGGGGAGCTGTTTTTT. This translates into CASRSKGSQRGTGELFF.

This clone has just one count. The V and J genes are TRBV29-1 and TRBJ2-7; 8 bases align to TRBD1. This CDR3 is built from 13 residues. Germline V CDR1 and CDR2: SQVTM, ANQGSEA. After removal of 4 bases from V and 4 bases from J, the junction contained 6 bases not matched to a gene. In DNA, the CDR3 is TGCAGCGTTGGGGTACAGGGGGTATACGAGCAGTACTTC. It translates to CSVGVQGVYEQYF.

The chain employs TRBV27 and TRBJ2-5, with 9 bases identical to TRBD1. The J segment lost 5 bases and the V segment lost 3 bases, leaving 7 bases of the junction unmatched. This CDR3 is built from 15 residues. The germline CDR1 and CDR2 sequences are MNHEY and SMNVEV (reference sequence). CDR3 protein: CASSFYGTGTETQYF. The CDR3 bases are TGTGCCAGCAGTTTTTACGGGACAGGGACGGAGACCCAGTACTTC.

This chain joins TRBV15 and TRBJ2-3; the D call may be TRBD1 or TRBD2 (5 bases each). Deletions cut 7 bases from V and 4 bases from J, with 15 bases between. The CDR3 is made up of 14 amino acids. The germline gives CDR1 LNHNV, CDR2 YYDKDF (reference sequence). Written as DNA, the CDR3 is TGTGCCACCAAAGGGGACCCTAGTGCAGATACGCAGTATTTT. This translates into CATKGDPSADTQYF.

This chain uses TRBV15 with TRBJ2-7; D not certain. The CDR3 consists of 12 residues. V was shortened by 10 bases and J by 0 bases, with 10 bases between the two germline ends. Germline CDR1 LNHNV, CDR2 YYDKDF (reference sequence). CDR3 sequence: CAIGSNSYEQYF. In DNA form, the CDR3 reads TGTGCCATCGGCTCTAACTCCTACGAGCAGTACTTC.

The rearrangement uses TRBV6-5 and TRBJ2-1, with TRBD2 matching 10 bases. V dropped 8 bases and J dropped 6; count of bases not matched to a gene: 4. Per the germline V gene, CDR1 is MNHEY and CDR2 is SVGAGI. The CDR3 is 13 amino acids. The CDR3 is CASALAGTNEQFF. CDR3 DNA sequence: TGTGCCAGCGCACTAGCGGGAACCAATGAGCAGTTCTTC.

The rearrangement joins TRBV19 to TRBJ1-5; 7 bases fit TRBD1. This CDR3 contains 15 residues. Trimming took 1 base from V and 7 from J; bases not matched to a gene: 7. The V gene's germline CDR1 is LNHDA and CDR2 SQIVND (reference sequence). For the CDR3, the DNA is TGTGCCAGTAGTATAGTACAGGGGAAGGGGCAGCCCCAGCATTTT. Protein product: CASSIVQGKGQPQHF.

This clone was counted only a few times. The CDR3 DNA follows: TGTGCCAGCAGCTTAGCAGGGGGCGGAGAGACCCAGTACTTC. This codes for CASSLAGGGETQYF. V and J are TRBV7-6 and TRBJ2-5; 7 positions agree with TRBD1. The CDR3 length is 14 residues. Germline CDR1 reads SGHVS; CDR2 reads FNYEAQ. J gave up 4 bases and V 0 bases, and 2 bases lay outside the gene matches.

J is TRBJ2-7 and V is TRBV19, with TRBD2 identical over 8 bases. Germline V gene data show CDR1 as LNHDA and CDR2 as SQIVND (reference sequence). The length of the CDR3 is 15 residues. With 4 bases clipped from V and 3 bases from J, the junction kept 8 bases outside the gene matches. CDR3 loop: CASSTALSGGYEQYF. The CDR3 DNA sequence: TGTGCCAGTAGTACCGCGCTCAGCGGGGGCTACGAGCAGTACTTC.

This sequence joins TRBV19 and TRBJ2-7; TRBD1 or TRBD2 may be the D gene (6 bases each). V gave up 4 bases and J gave up 3 bases, with 16 bases separating them. Germline loops: CDR1 LNHDA, CDR2 SQIVND (reference sequence). CDR3 size: 15 residues. The CDR3 DNA reads as TGTGCCAGTAGTAACCGACAGGCGGGATACTACGAGCAGTACTTC. Translation gives CASSNRQAGYYEQYF.

The rearrangement uses TRBV11-1 and TRBJ1-1; a possible D gene is TRBD1 (5 bases). This CDR3 is built from 14 residues. Trimming shortened V by 2 bases and J by 3 bases, and 10 bases separated the two germline ends. Germline V gene sequence: CDR1 SGHAT, CDR2 FQDESV (reference sequence). CDR3 sequence reads: CASSLYGGDTEAFF. The CDR3 region has the DNA TGTGCCAGCAGCTTATATGGAGGGGACACTGAAGCTTTCTTT.

Relative to its sample, this clone is large (0.1 to 1%). The V gene is TRBV2, the J gene TRBJ2-5; perhaps TRBD2 as D (7 bases). V was pared by 3 bases and J by 4 bases, with 15 bases between. Germline V gene sequence: CDR1 SNHLY, CDR2 FYNNEI. CDR3 length equals 15 residues. The CDR3 region has the DNA TGTGCCAGCAGTGAGTGGAGGGGGGGCCCAGAGACCCAGTACTTC. Its protein product is CASSEWRGGPETQYF.

There are a few counts of this clone. The chain recombines TRBV6-5 with TRBJ2-1; 9 nucleotides agree with TRBD2. The V and J ends lost 10 bases and 9 bases, in that order; junction bases with no gene match: 13. CDR1 MNHEY and CDR2 SVGAGI come from the germline V gene. The CDR3 is 14 residues long. The CDR3 protein is CATSHQTSGAEQFF. CDR3 DNA sequence: TGTGCCACCTCACACCAGACTAGCGGAGCTGAGCAGTTCTTC.